This is a list of T cell receptor beta chains from one sample in a study of CD8+ T cells in alopecia areata. Sequenced by immunoSEQ multiplex PCR; TCRdb stores in-frame clones only, minus some. The sample holds about 140,000 clones; 75% to 85% are singletons and the top ten take about 25%. The source was CD8+ T cells sorted from blood, collected at week 4, from a patient treated with tofacitinib. Receptors were obtained from a human donor with alopecia areata. Each CDR3 is given with its conserved first and last residue. A D gene is named only where the DNA matches it firmly. Part of the rows lack a size; the others show once, few, many or a class for expanded clones.

d_call clone_size j_call v_call cdr3_aa cdr3_nt
NA NA TRBJ2-5 TRBV20-1 CSAHWGETQYF TGCAGTGCCCACTGGGGGGAGACCCAGTACTTC
TRBD2 NA TRBJ2-5 TRBV7-8 CASSSRRGGAETQQETQYF TGTGCCAGCAGCTCTCGCCGCGGGGGGGCAGAGACACAACAAGAGACCCAGTACTTC
TRBD2 few TRBJ2-1 TRBV29-1 CSVEGLGGEQFF TGCAGCGTTGAGGGTTTGGGAGGGGAGCAGTTCTTC
NA NA TRBJ2-1 TRBV5-4 CASRLGGGNEQFF TGTGCCAGCAGATTGGGGGGCGGCAATGAGCAGTTCTTC
TRBD1 NA TRBJ1-4 TRBV4-3 CASSLGQVNEKLFF TGCGCCAGCAGCCTGGGACAGGTGAATGAAAAACTGTTTTTT
NA NA TRBJ1-4 TRBV27 CASSLWSTNRERELFF TGTGCCAGCAGTTTATGGTCCACGAACCGGGAACGTGAACTGTTTTTT
TRBD1 once TRBJ2-7 TRBV6-5 CASSYSGTGTYEQYF TGTGCCAGCAGTTACTCGGGGACAGGGACCTACGAGCAGTACTTC
NA few TRBJ2-6 TRBV19 CASTYVSGANVLTF TGTGCCAGTACCTACGTCTCTGGGGCCAACGTCCTGACTTTC
TRBD2 NA TRBJ2-1 TRBV5-4 CASSLTGGEYNEQFF TGTGCCAGCAGCTTAACTGGGGGGGAATACAATGAGCAGTTCTTC
NA NA TRBJ1-5 TRBV27 CASSLHGKMNQPQHF TGTGCCAGCAGTCTCCACGGTAAGATGAATCAGCCCCAGCATTTT
NA NA TRBJ2-3 TRBV19 CASSGVQRSTDTQYF TGTGCCAGTAGTGGTGTCCAGCGGAGCACAGATACGCAGTATTTT
TRBD1 few TRBJ2-7 TRBV27 CASSVRQGSVGEQYF TGTGCCAGCAGTGTCCGACAGGGATCCGTGGGTGAGCAGTACTTC
NA NA TRBJ2-5 TRBV7-2 CASSLVGPVGETQYF TGTGCCAGCAGCTTAGTGGGACCGGTTGGAGAGACCCAGTACTTC
NA few TRBJ2-7 TRBV7-2 CASSLSAAPYEQYF TGTGCCAGCAGCTTAAGCGCCGCCCCCTACGAGCAGTACTTC
NA few TRBJ2-1 TRBV2 CASSFGYGINTEQFF TGTGCCAGCAGTTTCGGATACGGGATCAATACAGAGCAGTTCTTC
NA NA TRBJ2-7 TRBV7-6 CASSLSQGEVEQYF TGTGCCAGCAGCCTCAGTCAGGGGGAGGTCGAGCAGTACTTC
TRBD1 NA TRBJ1-2 TRBV4-1 CASSQAQGAWGYTF TGCGCCAGCAGCCAAGCCCAGGGGGCGTGGGGCTACACCTTC
TRBD1 NA TRBJ2-7 TRBV27 CASSTSGTGVYEQYF TGTGCCAGCAGTACCTCCGGGACAGGCGTTTACGAGCAGTACTTC
NA NA TRBJ2-6 TRBV7-9 CASSYVVSGANVLTF TGTGCCAGCAGCTACGTAGTCTCTGGGGCCAACGTCCTGACTTTC
TRBD1 NA TRBJ1-2 TRBV4-3 CASSQDTGVSYGYTF TGCGCCAGCAGCCAAGATACAGGGGTGAGCTATGGCTACACCTTC
TRBD1 NA TRBJ1-6 TRBV27 CASSYRGGNSPLHF TGTGCCAGCAGTTACAGGGGGGGAAATTCACCCCTCCACTTT
NA NA TRBJ2-3 TRBV19 CARRGSEYF TGTGCCAGAAGGGGGAGTGAGTATTTT
NA NA TRBJ2-5 TRBV5-1 CASSLDRSRETQYF TGCGCCAGCAGCTTGGACAGATCGCGGGAGACCCAGTACTTC
NA few TRBJ2-7 TRBV27 CASSLGAADSYEQYF TGTGCCAGCAGTTTAGGGGCGGCCGATAGCTACGAGCAGTACTTC
TRBD1 NA TRBJ1-2 TRBV6-5 CASSYSKTGVLGYTF TGTGCCAGCAGTTACTCTAAGACAGGGGTACTCGGCTACACCTTC
NA few TRBJ2-1 TRBV7-2 CASFGPPGEQFF TGTGCCAGCTTTGGGCCGCCGGGAGAGCAGTTCTTC
NA NA TRBJ2-1 TRBV15 CATSREGWTYNEQFF TGTGCCACCAGCAGAGAAGGATGGACTTACAATGAGCAGTTCTTC